Listed below are T cell receptor beta chains from one sample, sequenced in a study of vaccination effects on CD4 cells after COVID-19. For these receptors, no antigen is known. Clones were sequenced by immunoSEQ multiplex PCR, and TCRdb holds only the in-frame ones, with some missing. The table lists roughly 24,000 clones, approximately 79% of them singletons. The sequences come from CD4+ T cells from PBMCs cultured with SARS-CoV-2 spike peptides, collected after COVID-19 vaccination. The receptor set was obtained from a human donor who received a COVID-19 vaccine. Some clones in this sample may be carry-over from other donors' samples. Both conserved end residues are part of each CDR3. D genes are given only for firm matches. Rows may omit the clone size; those that give it use once, few, many or a size class.

TRBV19	NA	NA	TRBJ1-1	TGTGCCAGTAGAGGGGGGACTCAACCCCTCGTGAACACTGAAGCTTTCTTT	CASRGGTQPLVNTEAFF
TRBV6-5	NA	NA	TRBJ1-3	TGTGCCAGCAGGCCCCAGGGGAGTGGAAACACCATATATTTT	CASRPQGSGNTIYF
TRBV6-2/TRBV6-3	NA	TRBD1	TRBJ1-6	TGTGCCAGCAGTCGCTCCGGGACAGGGGTTTCACCCCTCCACTTT	CASSRSGTGVSPLHF
TRBV24-1	NA	NA	TRBJ2-5	TGTGCCACCAGTGACGCATCAGGGGGGATGCAAGAGACCCAGTACTTC	CATSDASGGMQETQYF
TRBV7-3	NA	TRBD1	TRBJ1-2	TGTGCCAGCAGCGGGACGGACAGGGCGGGTGGCTACACCTTC	CASSGTDRAGGYTF
TRBV7-3	NA	NA	TRBJ1-1	TGTGCCAGCAGCTTAAGTCAGAACACTGAAGCTTTCTTT	CASSLSQNTEAFF
TRBV19	once	NA	TRBJ2-6	TGTGCCAGTAGTGCCGGGACGCCCAGGATTGGCTCTGGGGCCAACGTCCTGACTTTC	CASSAGTPRIGSGANVLTF
TRBV11-2	NA	NA	TRBJ2-3	TGTGCCAGCAGCTTAGGAGGGGGAGGGGTGACAGATACGCAGTATTTT	CASSLGGGGVTDTQYF
TRBV5-1	NA	NA	TRBJ1-4	TGCGCCAGCAGCCTCGGACGGAGCGCCGAAAAACTGTTTTTT	CASSLGRSAEKLFF
TRBV7-9	NA	TRBD2	TRBJ2-2	TGTGCCAGCAGCACCAAGTCCGGGACTAGCGGATCGAACACCGGGGAGCTGTTTTTT	CASSTKSGTSGSNTGELFF
TRBV20-1	NA	TRBD1	TRBJ1-3	TGCAGTGCTAGTCAGGGGGCTCTAGGCTCTGGAAACACCATATATTTT	CSASQGALGSGNTIYF
TRBV27	NA	TRBD1	TRBJ1-2	TGTGCCAGCAGTCCTCGGACAGGAAACTATGGCTACACCTTC	CASSPRTGNYGYTF
TRBV4-1	NA	NA	TRBJ1-2	TGCGCCAGCAGCTTCCTTTACAATACTAACTATGGCTACACCTTC	CASSFLYNTNYGYTF
TRBV7-3	NA	NA	TRBJ1-4	TGTGCCAGCAGCTTGGGAGCTAATGAAAAACTGTTTTTT	CASSLGANEKLFF
TRBV2	once	NA	TRBJ1-4	TGTGCCAGCAGACCGAGGAATGAAAAACTGTTTTTT	CASRPRNEKLFF
TRBV9	NA	NA	TRBJ2-1	TGTGCCAGCAGCGTAGCTTTCGGTCTAGATGGGTACAATGAGCAGTTCTTC	CASSVAFGLDGYNEQFF
TRBV5-5	NA	NA	TRBJ2-5	TGTGCCAGCAGCGGAACTCAGTCCATCCAAGAGACCCAGTACTTC	CASSGTQSIQETQYF
TRBV2	NA	NA	TRBJ2-6	TGTGCCAGCAGTGAACCCAGGACTGGGGCCAACGTCCTGACTTTC	CASSEPRTGANVLTF
TRBV7-3	NA	NA	TRBJ1-6	TGTGCCAGCAGCTTAAACGGGGTGAATAATTCACCCCTCCACTTT	CASSLNGVNNSPLHF
TRBV3-1/TRBV3-2	once	NA	TRBJ2-1	TGTGCCAGCAGCCAAGGAGCAGGGGGGCGAAATGAGCAGTTCTTC	CASSQGAGGRNEQFF
TRBV2	medium-sized	NA	TRBJ1-2	TGTGCCAGCAGTGAAGCGCTTGCAGGATATGGCTACACCTTC	CASSEALAGYGYTF
TRBV6-5	NA	NA	TRBJ2-3	TGTGCCAGCAGTTACCGACCGGGAGATACGCAGTATTTT	CASSYRPGDTQYF
TRBV24-1	NA	NA	TRBJ1-2	TGTGCCACCAGTGACCCCGGACTGGGGGGTGGCTACACCTTC	CATSDPGLGGGYTF
TRBV29-1	medium-sized	TRBD2	TRBJ2-3	TGCAGCGTTGCAGCGGGGGGCACCTCTAGCACAGATACGCAGTATTTT	CSVAAGGTSSTDTQYF
TRBV30	NA	TRBD2	TRBJ2-3	TGTGCCTGGGGACTAGCGGGCGTGGATACGCAGTATTTT	CAWGLAGVDTQYF
TRBV9	NA	NA	TRBJ2-3	TGTGCCAGCAGCGTAGGGGGCCCTCGGGGGCCTGGGAAAGATACGCAGTATTTT	CASSVGGPRGPGKDTQYF